The T cell receptor beta chain under discussion was sequenced for a study of blood T cell repertoires in COVID-19. Study-level background: Nucleic acid was either cDNA or gDNA, and it came from T cells, B-cell-depleted T cells, or PBMCs.

The protocol was immunoSEQ multiplex PCR, while the TCRdb copy is restricted to in-frame clones and leaves out a portion. This repertoire shows some 320,000 clones, just under 90% found once; its top ten account for approximately 12%. In germline, CDR1 is SGHDN, CDR2 FVKESK. The CDR3 is made up of 13 amino acids. Trimming left V 4 bases short and J 4 bases short, with 10 bases between. The chain joins TRBV14 to TRBJ1-2; perhaps TRBD1 as D (6 bases). This receptor was obtained from a woman aged 25 to 39 with COVID-19, enrolled during active disease. The sequenced material came from peripheral blood. The CDR3 nucleotides are TGTGCCAGCAGCCTTGACAGGAGCTATGGCTACACCTTC. This translates into CASSLDRSYGYTF.